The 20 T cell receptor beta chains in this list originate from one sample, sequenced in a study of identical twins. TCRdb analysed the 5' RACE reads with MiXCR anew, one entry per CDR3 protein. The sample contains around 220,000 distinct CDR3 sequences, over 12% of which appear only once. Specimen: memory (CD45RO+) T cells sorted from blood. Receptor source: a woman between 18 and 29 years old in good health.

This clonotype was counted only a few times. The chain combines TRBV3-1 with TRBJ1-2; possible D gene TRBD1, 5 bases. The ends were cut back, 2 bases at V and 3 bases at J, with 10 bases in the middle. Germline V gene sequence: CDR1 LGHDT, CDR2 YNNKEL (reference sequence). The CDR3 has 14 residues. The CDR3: CASSQYGADYGYTF. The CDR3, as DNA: TGTGCCAGCAGCCAATACGGGGCGGACTATGGCTACACCTTC.

CDR3 loop: CSARLLAGVQFF. The CDR3 DNA reads TGCAGTGCTAGGCTACTAGCGGGGGTTCAGTTCTTC. The V gene is TRBV20-1, the J gene TRBJ2-1; TRBD2 agrees at 11 bases. The CDR3 runs 12 residues. Germline CDR1 is DFQATT and CDR2 is SNEGSKA (reference sequence). J gave up 13 bases and V 3 bases, and 5 bases lay outside the gene matches.

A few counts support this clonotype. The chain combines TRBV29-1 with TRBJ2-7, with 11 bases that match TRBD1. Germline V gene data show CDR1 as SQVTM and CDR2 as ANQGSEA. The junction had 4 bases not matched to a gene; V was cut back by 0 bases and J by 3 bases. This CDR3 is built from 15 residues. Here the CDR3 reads CSVEDSGTGGYEQYF. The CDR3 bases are TGCAGCGTTGAAGATTCCGGGACAGGGGGCTACGAGCAGTACTTC.

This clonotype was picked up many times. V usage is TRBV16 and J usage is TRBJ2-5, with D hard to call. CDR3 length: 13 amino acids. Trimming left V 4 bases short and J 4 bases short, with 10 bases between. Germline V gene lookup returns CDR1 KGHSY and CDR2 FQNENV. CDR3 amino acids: CASSPTTSETQYF. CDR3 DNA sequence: TGTGCCAGCAGCCCCACTACTTCAGAGACCCAGTACTTC.

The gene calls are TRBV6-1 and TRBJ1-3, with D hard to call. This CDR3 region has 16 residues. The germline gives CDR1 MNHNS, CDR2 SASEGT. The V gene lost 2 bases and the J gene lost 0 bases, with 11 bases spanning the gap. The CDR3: CASSESHPDSGNTIYF. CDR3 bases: TGTGCCAGCAGTGAATCCCACCCAGACTCTGGAAACACCATATATTTT.

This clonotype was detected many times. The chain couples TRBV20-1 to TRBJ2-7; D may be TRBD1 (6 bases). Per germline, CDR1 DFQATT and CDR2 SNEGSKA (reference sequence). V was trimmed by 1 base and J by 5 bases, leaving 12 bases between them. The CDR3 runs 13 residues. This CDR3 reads CSARVNRANEQYF. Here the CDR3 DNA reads TGCAGTGCTAGAGTTAACAGGGCGAACGAGCAGTACTTC.

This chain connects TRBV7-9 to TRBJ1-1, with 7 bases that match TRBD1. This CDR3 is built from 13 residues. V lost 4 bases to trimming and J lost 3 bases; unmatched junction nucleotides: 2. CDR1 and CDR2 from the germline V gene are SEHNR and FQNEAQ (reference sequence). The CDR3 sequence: CASSSGQDTEAFF. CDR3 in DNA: TGTGCCAGCAGCTCCGGACAGGACACTGAAGCTTTCTTT.

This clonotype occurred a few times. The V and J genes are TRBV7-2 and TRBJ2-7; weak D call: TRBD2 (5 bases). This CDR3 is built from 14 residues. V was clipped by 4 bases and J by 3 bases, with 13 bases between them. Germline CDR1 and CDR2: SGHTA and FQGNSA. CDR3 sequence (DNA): TGTGCCAGCAGCTCTGGTGGGAGTCTCTACGAGCAGTACTTC. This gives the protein CASSSGGSLYEQYF.

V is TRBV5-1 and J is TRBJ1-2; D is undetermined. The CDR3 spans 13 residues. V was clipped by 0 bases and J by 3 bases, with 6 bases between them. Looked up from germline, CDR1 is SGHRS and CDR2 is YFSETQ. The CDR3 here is CASSLEGDYGYTF. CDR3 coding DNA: TGCGCCAGCAGCTTGGAGGGTGACTATGGCTACACCTTC.

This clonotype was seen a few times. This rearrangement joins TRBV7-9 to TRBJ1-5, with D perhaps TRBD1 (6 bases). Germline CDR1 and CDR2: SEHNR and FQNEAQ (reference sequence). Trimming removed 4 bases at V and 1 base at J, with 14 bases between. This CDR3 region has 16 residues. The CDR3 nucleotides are TGTGCCAGCAGCTCTACCTCAGGGGCCAGCAATCAGCCCCAGCATTTT. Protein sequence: CASSSTSGASNQPQHF. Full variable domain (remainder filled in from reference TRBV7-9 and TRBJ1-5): DTGVSQNPRHKITKRGQNVTFRCDPISEHNRLYWYRQTLGQGPEFLTYFQNEAQLEKSRLLSDRFSAERPKGSFSTLEIQRTEQGDSAMYLCASSSTSGASNQPQHFGDGTRLSIL.

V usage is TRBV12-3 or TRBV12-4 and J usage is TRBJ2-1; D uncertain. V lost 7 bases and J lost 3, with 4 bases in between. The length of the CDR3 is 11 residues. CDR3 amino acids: CASTVYNEQFF. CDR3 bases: TGTGCCAGCACTGTCTACAATGAGCAGTTCTTC.

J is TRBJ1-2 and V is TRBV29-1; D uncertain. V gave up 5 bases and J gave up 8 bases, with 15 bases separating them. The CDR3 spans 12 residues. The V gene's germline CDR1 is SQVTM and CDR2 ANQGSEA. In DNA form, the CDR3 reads TGCAGCGTTTTGGAGGACGGTGACGGCTACACCTTC. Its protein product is CSVLEDGDGYTF.

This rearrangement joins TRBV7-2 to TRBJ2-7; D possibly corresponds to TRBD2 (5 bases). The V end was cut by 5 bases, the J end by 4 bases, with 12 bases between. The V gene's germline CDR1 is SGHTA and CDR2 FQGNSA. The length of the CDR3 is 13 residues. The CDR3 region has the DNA TGTGCCAGCAGCCCCTATGAGGGTTACGAGCAGTACTTC. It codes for CASSPYEGYEQYF. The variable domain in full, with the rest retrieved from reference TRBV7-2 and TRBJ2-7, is GAGVSQSPSNKVTEKGKDVELRCDPISGHTALYWYRQSLGQGLEFLIYFQGNSAPDKSGLPSDRFSAERTGGSVSTLTIQRTQQEDSAVYLCASSPYEGYEQYFGPGTRLTVT.

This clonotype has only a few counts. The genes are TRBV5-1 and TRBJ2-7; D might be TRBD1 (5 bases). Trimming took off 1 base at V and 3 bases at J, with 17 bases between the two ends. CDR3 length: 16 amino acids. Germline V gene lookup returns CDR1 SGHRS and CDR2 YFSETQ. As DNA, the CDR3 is TGCGCCAGCAGCTTGTCGGTAGGGGTGGGTCACTACGAGCAGTACTTC. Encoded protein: CASSLSVGVGHYEQYF.

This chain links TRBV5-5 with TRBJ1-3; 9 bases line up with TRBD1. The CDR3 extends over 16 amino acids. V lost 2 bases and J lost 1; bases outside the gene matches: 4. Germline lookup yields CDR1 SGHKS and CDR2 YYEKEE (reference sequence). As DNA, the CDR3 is TGTGCCAGCAGCTTCGGGACAGGGTCTTCTGGAAACACCATATATTTT. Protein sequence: CASSFGTGSSGNTIYF.

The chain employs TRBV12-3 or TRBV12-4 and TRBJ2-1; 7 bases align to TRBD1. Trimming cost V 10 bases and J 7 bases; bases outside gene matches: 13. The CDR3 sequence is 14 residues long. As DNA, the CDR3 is TGTGCCATCCTAAACCGGGACAGAACAAATGAGCAGTTCTTC. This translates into CAILNRDRTNEQFF.

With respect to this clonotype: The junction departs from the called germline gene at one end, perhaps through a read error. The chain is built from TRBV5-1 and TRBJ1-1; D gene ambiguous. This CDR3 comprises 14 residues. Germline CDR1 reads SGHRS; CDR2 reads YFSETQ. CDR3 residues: CASSYLPGSNEAIF. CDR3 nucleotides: TGCGCCAGCAGCTACTTACCGGGCTCAAATGAAGCTATCTTT.

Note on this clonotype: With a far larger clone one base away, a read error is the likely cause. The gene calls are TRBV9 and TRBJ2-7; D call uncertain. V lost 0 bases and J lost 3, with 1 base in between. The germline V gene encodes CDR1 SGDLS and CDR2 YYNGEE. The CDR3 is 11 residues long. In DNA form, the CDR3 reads TGTGCCAGCAGCGTAGGCTACGAGCAGTACTTC. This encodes CASSVGYEQYF. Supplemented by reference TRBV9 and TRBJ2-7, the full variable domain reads DSGVTQTPKHLITATGQRVTLRCSPRSGDLSVYWYQQSLDQGLQFLIQYYNGEERAKGNILERFSAQQFPDLHSELNLSSLELGDSALYFCASSVGYEQYFGPGTRLTVT.

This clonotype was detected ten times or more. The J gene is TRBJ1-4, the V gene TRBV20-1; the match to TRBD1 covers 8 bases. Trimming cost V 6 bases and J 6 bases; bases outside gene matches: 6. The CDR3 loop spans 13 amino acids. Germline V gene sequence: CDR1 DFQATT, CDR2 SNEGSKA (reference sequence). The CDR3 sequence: CSAAGTGDEKLFF. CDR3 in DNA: TGCAGTGCAGCCGGGACAGGAGATGAAAAACTGTTTTTT.

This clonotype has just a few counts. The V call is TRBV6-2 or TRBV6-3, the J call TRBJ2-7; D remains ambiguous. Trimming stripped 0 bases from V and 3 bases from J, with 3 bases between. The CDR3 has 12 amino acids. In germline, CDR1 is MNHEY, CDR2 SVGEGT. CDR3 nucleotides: TGTGCCAGCAGTTACTCGAACTACGAGCAGTACTTC. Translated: CASSYSNYEQYF.